Below, 5 T cell receptor beta chains from the same sample are listed, as sequenced in a study of HIV-infected children after antiretroviral therapy interruption. Regarding treatment: PENTA 11 planned treatment interruption arm or continuous ART arm. Unique molecular identifiers were included in an RNA-based 3' RACE TCR library. TCRdb redid the calling of the 3' RACE reads with MiXCR, one entry per CDR3 protein. The repertoire holds 35,000 to 50,000 distinct CDR3 sequences, about 6% seen once, with roughly 1% in the top ten. Sample: CD45RA+ CD4+ T cells from PBMCs, pooled from several time points, taken from a donor given antiretroviral therapy, either interrupted or continuous. Subset denoted: naive CD4+ CD45RA+ CD45RO- T cells. The receptors were sampled from a pool of human donors with HIV.

This clonotype was found many times. This rearrangement joins TRBV5-1 to TRBJ2-4; 8 nucleotides match TRBD2. From germline, CDR1 is SGHRS and CDR2 YFSETQ. J was trimmed by 5 bases and V by 4 bases; bases with no gene match: 5. This CDR3 region has 14 residues. In DNA, the CDR3 is TGCGCCAGCAGCCGGGGGGGCGGCGAAAACATTCAGTACTTC. This sequence encodes CASSRGGGENIQYF.

This clonotype occurred many times. The J gene is TRBJ2-3, the V gene TRBV7-8; 7 positions match TRBD1. This CDR3 spans 16 amino acids. Losses at the gene ends were 4 bases for V and 3 bases for J; bases not matched to a gene: 10. Germline V gives CDR1 SGHVS, CDR2 FQNEAQ. CDR3 loop: CASSSRRGQATDTQYF. The CDR3 coding sequence is TGTGCCAGCAGCTCCCGAAGAGGACAGGCAACAGATACGCAGTATTTT.

In this sample, this clonotype is medium-sized. One end of the junction does not line up with germline, which may come from a read error. This rearrangement joins TRBV6-6 to TRBJ2-5; maybe TRBD2 (7 bases). CDR1 is MNHNY and CDR2 is SVGAGI in the germline V gene (reference sequence). CDR3 length: 16 amino acids. CDR3 DNA: TGTGCCAGCGGGTCTGGGGGGGCGAGGGACCAAGACACCCAGTACTTT. Its translation: CASGSGGARDQDTQYF.

The chain couples TRBV5-1 to TRBJ1-1; 7 bases line up with TRBD1. The CDR3 is made up of 14 amino acids. Looked up from germline, CDR1 is SGHRS and CDR2 is YFSETQ. Trimming at V came to 5 bases and at J to 3 bases, leaving 7 bases not matched to a gene. CDR3 in DNA: TGCGCCAGCAGACGACGACAGGGAGACACTGAAGCTTTCTTT. Translating gives CASRRRQGDTEAFF. The variable domain in full, completed from reference TRBV5-1 and TRBJ1-1, reads KAGVTQTPRYLIKTRGQQVTLSCSPISGHRSVSWYQQTPGQGLQFLFEYFSETQRNKGNFPGRFSGRQFSNSRSEMNVSTLELGDSALYLCASRRRQGDTEAFFGQGTRLTVV.

By share, this clonotype counts as medium-sized. The V gene is TRBV20-1, the J gene TRBJ1-1, with 7 bases fitting TRBD1. Germline V gene sequence: CDR1 DFQATT, CDR2 SNEGSKA (reference sequence). With V trimmed by 6 bases and J by 5 bases, 12 bases remained unmatched. The CDR3 contains 14 residues. The chain's CDR3 is CSAPKQGKGTEAFF. The CDR3, as DNA: TGCAGTGCACCGAAACAGGGGAAGGGTACTGAAGCTTTCTTT.